This T cell receptor (beta chain) appears in the sequencing data of a study of cytomegalovirus exposure and HLA in healthy donors. Findings and limits, study-wide: According to a later analysis, most TCR beta chains associated with CMV appeared HLA-restricted. Earlier analysis looked at TCR beta V segments, and most were productive about 90% or about 30% of the time.

The PCR ran on 60 Vbeta and 13 Jbeta primers. Clones were read by immunoSEQ multiplex PCR, and TCRdb kept only the in-frame ones, dropping some. The sample contains under 200,000 clones, 68% of which appear only once. With respect to this clone: Its antigen is not known.

The V segment lost 2 bases and the J segment 0 bases; nucleotides outside the gene matches: 4. Germline CDR1 and CDR2: SGHDT and YYEEEE. The CDR3 spans 16 residues. The sequenced sample was PBMCs. The TCR originated in a woman between 18 and 29 years old in good health and CMV-seropositive. This chain links TRBV5-6 with TRBJ2-7, with TRBD2 matching over 11 bases. CDR3 DNA sequence: TGTGCCAGCAGCTTCCGACTAGCGGGAAGCTCCTACGAGCAGTACTTC. Translating it yields CASSFRLAGSSYEQYF.